This TCR beta chain was identified during a study of blood T cell repertoires in COVID-19. About the research overall: COVID-19 samples collected from the United States, Italy and Spain covered acute and convalescent phases. Nucleic acid was either cDNA or gDNA, and it came from T cells, B-cell-depleted T cells, or PBMCs.

This CDR3 spans 14 amino acids. The J segment lost 4 bases and the V segment lost 5 bases, leaving 3 bases of the junction unmatched. The germline V gene has CDR1 SEHNR and CDR2 FQNEAQ (reference sequence). The method was immunoSEQ multiplex PCR; TCRdb's version includes in-frame clones alone and lacks a portion of them. This table has about 340,000 clones, about nine tenths appearing once. This clone was picked up a small number of times. The sample contains more than one DNA sequence encoding this CDR3. The rearrangement links TRBV7-9 to TRBJ1-1; 11 bases map to TRBD1. Sequencing was performed on peripheral blood. This sequence was found in a woman aged 45-59 years with COVID-19, enrolled during active disease. CDR3 nucleotides: TGTGCCAGCAGCGGACAGGGGGCGGGCACTGAAGCTTTCTTT. Translated, it gives CASSGQGAGTEAFF.